The T cell receptor (beta chain) under discussion was sequenced for a study of cytomegalovirus exposure and HLA in healthy donors. Across the study: About 85 million unique TCRs from HLA-typed donors were held in an early release of data. General observations from the study: Links to common viral pathogens appeared, in a later analysis, for several of the most significant clusters. Reports described diagnosis of cytomegalovirus status by the classifier as highly specific and sensitive.

Amplification used 60 Vbeta primers and 13 Jbeta primers. Only in-frame clones appear in the TCRdb table, and some are missing; sequencing was by immunoSEQ multiplex PCR. The top ten hold about 2.1% of the sample, which has just over 150,000 clones, 80% to 90% seen once. This clone was recorded only once. Its antigen is currently unknown. Germline CDR1 and CDR2: SGHRS and YFSETQ. This CDR3 has 16 amino acids. V was clipped by 2 bases and J by 4 bases; unmatched bases: 6. Sequenced input: PBMCs. The clonotype comes from a woman between 18 and 29 years old in good health and CMV-seronegative. The J gene is TRBJ2-2, the V gene TRBV5-1, with TRBD2 identical over 9 bases. DNA for the CDR3: TGCGCCAGCAGCTTTCGGCCTAGCGGGGTCACCGGGGAGCTGTTTTTT. Protein sequence: CASSFRPSGVTGELFF.